A single TCR beta chain is shown here with its context. These data are taken from a study of molecular identifiers for immune sequencing clone quantification. Using its own MiXCR run on the PCR reads, TCRdb lists one record per CDR3 protein. The data hold a few hundred thousand distinct CDR3 sequences, with roughly 24% observed a single time. The V end was cut by 3 bases, the J end by 2 bases, with 16 bases between. The germline V gene has CDR1 MNHEY and CDR2 SMNVEV (reference sequence). CDR3 size: 16 residues. Sample: naive CD8+ T cells from blood, with Jurkat cell RNA spiked in. Subset specified: FACS-sorted CD8+CD4-CCR7+CD45RA+ naive T cells. The chain is built from TRBV27 and TRBJ2-5; a weak D match, TRBD1 (6 bases). This TCR derives from a human donor in good health. Some libraries in this study had Jurkat cell RNA spiked in. The CDR3 region is CASSFLAGTTQETQYF. The CDR3 DNA reads as TGTGCCAGCAGTTTCTTGGCAGGGACAACGCAAGAGACCCAGTACTTC.